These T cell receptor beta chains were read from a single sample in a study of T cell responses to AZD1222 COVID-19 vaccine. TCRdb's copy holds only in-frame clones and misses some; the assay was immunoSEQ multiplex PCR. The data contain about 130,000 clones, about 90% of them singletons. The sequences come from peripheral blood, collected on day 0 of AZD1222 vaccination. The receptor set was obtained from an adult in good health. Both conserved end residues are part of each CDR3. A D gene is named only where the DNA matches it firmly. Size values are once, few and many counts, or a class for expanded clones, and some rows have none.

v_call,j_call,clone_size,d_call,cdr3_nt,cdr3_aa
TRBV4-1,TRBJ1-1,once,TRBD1,TGCGCCAGCAGCCTTGCGGGGGGGAGGACAGGGAAAGGCCCGAGGACTGAAGCTTTCTTT,CASSLAGGRTGKGPRTEAFF
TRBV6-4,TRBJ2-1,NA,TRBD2,TGTGCCAGCAGTGACTCAATAGCGGGGGGGTACAATGAGCAGTTCTTC,CASSDSIAGGYNEQFF
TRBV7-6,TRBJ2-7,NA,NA,TGTGCCAGCAGCCCAGGGGTTCAGCTAGGGGACGAGCAGTACTTC,CASSPGVQLGDEQYF
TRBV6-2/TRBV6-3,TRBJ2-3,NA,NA,TGTGCCAGCAGTTACTCATCGGCGACAGATACGCAGTATTTT,CASSYSSATDTQYF
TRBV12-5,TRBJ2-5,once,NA,TGTGCTAGTGGCTCAGCCGGGGGAGAGACCCAGTACTTC,CASGSAGGETQYF
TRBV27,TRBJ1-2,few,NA,TGTGCCAGCAGTCCACATATACCAGACAGATATTTCACCTATGGCTACACCTTC,CASSPHIPDRYFTYGYTF
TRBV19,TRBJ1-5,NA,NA,TGTGCCAGTAGTATAGTAGGGGCTGGGCAGCCCCAGCATTTT,CASSIVGAGQPQHF
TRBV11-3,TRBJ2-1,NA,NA,TGTGCCAGCAGCCGTGATAGAGGGTACAATGAGCAGTTCTTC,CASSRDRGYNEQFF
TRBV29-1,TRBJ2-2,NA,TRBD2,TGCAGCGCCGGTGGACTAGCGGGAGTCGGCACCGGGGAGCTGTTTTTT,CSAGGLAGVGTGELFF
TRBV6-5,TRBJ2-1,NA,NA,TGTGCCAGCTCGGGGGAAAGATTGGGGTACAATGAGCAGTTCTTC,CASSGERLGYNEQFF
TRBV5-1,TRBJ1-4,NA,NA,TGCGCCAGCAGCTCCGGTTCGGTATCGACTAATGAAAAACTGTTTTTT,CASSSGSVSTNEKLFF
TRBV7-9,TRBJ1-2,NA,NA,TGTGCCAGCAGCTTACCAGAAAGGGGATTCTATGGCTACACCTTC,CASSLPERGFYGYTF
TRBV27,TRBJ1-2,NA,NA,TGTGCCAGCAGCGAGCCGGGGGGGGGCGGCTACACCTTC,CASSEPGGGGYTF
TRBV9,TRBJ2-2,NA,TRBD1,TGTGCCAGCAGCGTAGGGTGGACAGGGTCTTCCGGGGAGCTGTTTTTT,CASSVGWTGSSGELFF
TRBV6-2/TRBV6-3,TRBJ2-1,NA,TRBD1,TGTGCCAGCAGTTACTCCAGGACAGGGAAGCATGAGCAGTTCTTC,CASSYSRTGKHEQFF
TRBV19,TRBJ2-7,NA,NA,TGTGCCAGTAGTTCCTCGGGGTACTACGAGCAGTACTTC,CASSSSGYYEQYF
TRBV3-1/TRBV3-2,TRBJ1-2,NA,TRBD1,TGTGCCAGCAGCCCCAATGTTGGGACAGGGTATGGCTACACCTTC,CASSPNVGTGYGYTF
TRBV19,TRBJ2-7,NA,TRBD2,TGTGCCAGTAGCCGACCAGGGACTAGCGGCCCTCCCTCCTACGAGCAGTACTTC,CASSRPGTSGPPSYEQYF
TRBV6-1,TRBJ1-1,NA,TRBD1,TGTGCCAGCAGCCAGGGGGCGCGGGGCACTGAAGCTTTCTTT,CASSQGARGTEAFF
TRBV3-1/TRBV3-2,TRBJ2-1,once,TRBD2,TGTGCCAGCAGCCCCGTGACTAGCGGGAGAGTTGGTGGGCAGTTCTTC,CASSPVTSGRVGGQFF
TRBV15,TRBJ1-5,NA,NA,TGTGCCACCGAGGATGAAGGGCTTAGCAATCAGCCCCAGCATTTT,CATEDEGLSNQPQHF
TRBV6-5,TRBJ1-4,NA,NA,TGTGCCAGTGGGGGCAGGGAGTTAAACGAAAAACTGTTTTTT,CASGGRELNEKLFF
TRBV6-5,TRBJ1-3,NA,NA,TGTGCCAGCAGTTACTCTAGTCAGGGGAATGGAAACACCATATATTTT,CASSYSSQGNGNTIYF
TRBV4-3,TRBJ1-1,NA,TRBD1,TGCGCCAGCAGCCAGCGGCGGGGTTACAGGGGCACTGAAGCTTTCTTT,CASSQRRGYRGTEAFF
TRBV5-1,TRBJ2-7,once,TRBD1,TGCGCCAGCAGCTTGGCCCGGGACAGGTACTACGAGCAGTACTTC,CASSLARDRYYEQYF
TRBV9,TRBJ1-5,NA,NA,TGTGCCAGCAGCGTAGATGACGGTCCGAATCAGCCCCAGCATTTT,CASSVDDGPNQPQHF
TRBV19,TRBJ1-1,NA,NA,TGTGCCAGTAGTGTGAGCGCTGAAGCTTTCTTT,CASSVSAEAFF
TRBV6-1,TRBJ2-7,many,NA,TGTGCCAGCAGTGAAGCGGGCGGGTCCCCCCGCGAGCAGTACTTC,CASSEAGGSPREQYF
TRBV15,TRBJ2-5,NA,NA,TGTGCCACCAGCGTAGCCTGGGGTTTAGGTCAAGAGACCCAGTACTTC,CATSVAWGLGQETQYF
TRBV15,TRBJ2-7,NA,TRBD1,TGTGCCACCAGCAGCCAAACCGGGACAGGGGGCAACCACGAGCAGTACTTC,CATSSQTGTGGNHEQYF
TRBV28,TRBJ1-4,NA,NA,TGTGCCAGCAGTCCCCCTCCTGAAGAAAAACTGTTTTTT,CASSPPPEEKLFF
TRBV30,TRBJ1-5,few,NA,TGTGCCTATACAGGATCTCCTAGCAATCAGCCCCAGCATTTT,CAYTGSPSNQPQHF
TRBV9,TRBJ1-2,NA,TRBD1,TGTGCCAGCAGCGTAGCTAAGGACAGGGGGCGCGACTATGGCTACACCTTC,CASSVAKDRGRDYGYTF
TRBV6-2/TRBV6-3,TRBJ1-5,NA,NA,TGTGCCAGCAGTTACTCGAGTACAGTGCCTCAGCCCCAGCATTTT,CASSYSSTVPQPQHF
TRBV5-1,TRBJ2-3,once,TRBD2,TGCGCCAGCAGCTTGCATTCTCCGAGCGGGGGGTTAGTGGATACGCAGTATTTT,CASSLHSPSGGLVDTQYF
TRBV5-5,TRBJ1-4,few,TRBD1,TGTGCCAGCAGCCTGTATAGGACAGGGGTAAATGAAAAACTGTTTTTT,CASSLYRTGVNEKLFF
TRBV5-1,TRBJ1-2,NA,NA,TGCGCCAGCAGCTTGGAAAGGGTACCAGCTAACTATGGCTACACCTTC,CASSLERVPANYGYTF
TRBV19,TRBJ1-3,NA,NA,TGTGCCAGTAGGACACAGGGTAATGGAAACACCATATATTTT,CASRTQGNGNTIYF
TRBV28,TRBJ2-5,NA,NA,TGTGCCAGCAGTTTAACTCAGGGGAGCGAGACCCAGTACTTC,CASSLTQGSETQYF
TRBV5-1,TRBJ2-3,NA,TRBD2,TGCGCCAGCAGCTTGGGAGCAGCGGGAGCGTCGGATACGCAGTATTTT,CASSLGAAGASDTQYF
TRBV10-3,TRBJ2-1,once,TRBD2,TGTGCCATCAGTGCCGGACTAGCGGGAGGTTTCGATGAGCAGTTCTTC,CAISAGLAGGFDEQFF
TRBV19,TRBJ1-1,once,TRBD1,TGTGCCAGTAGTATAGGACAGGGTGTCTCGGCTTTCTTT,CASSIGQGVSAFF
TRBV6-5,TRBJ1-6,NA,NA,TGTGCCAGCACCAAACAATATTCACCCCTCCACTTT,CASTKQYSPLHF
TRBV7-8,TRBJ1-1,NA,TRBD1,TGTGCCAGCGGGGACAGGGTGACCACTGAAGCTTTCTTT,CASGDRVTTEAFF